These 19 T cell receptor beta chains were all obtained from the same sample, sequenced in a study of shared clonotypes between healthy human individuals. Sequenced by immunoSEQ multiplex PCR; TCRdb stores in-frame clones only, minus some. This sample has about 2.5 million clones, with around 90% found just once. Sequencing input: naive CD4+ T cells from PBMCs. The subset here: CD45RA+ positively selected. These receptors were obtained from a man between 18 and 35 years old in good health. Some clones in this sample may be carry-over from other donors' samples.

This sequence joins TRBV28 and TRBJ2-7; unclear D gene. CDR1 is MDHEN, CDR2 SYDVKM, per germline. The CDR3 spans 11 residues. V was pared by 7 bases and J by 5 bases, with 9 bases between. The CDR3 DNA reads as TGTGCCAGCACAGTTGCGGACGAGCAGTACTTC. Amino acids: CASTVADEQYF.

CDR3 protein: CASSLTRGRYEQYF. CDR3 nucleotides: TGCGCCAGCAGCTTGACCAGGGGGCGGTACGAGCAGTACTTC. The chain carries TRBV5-1 and TRBJ2-7; 8 bases align to TRBD1. There are 14 residues in the CDR3. The germline V gene has CDR1 SGHRS and CDR2 YFSETQ. With V trimmed by 1 base and J by 4 bases, 4 bases remained unmatched. The full variable domain, completed using reference TRBV5-1 and TRBJ2-7, is KAGVTQTPRYLIKTRGQQVTLSCSPISGHRSVSWYQQTPGQGLQFLFEYFSETQRNKGNFPGRFSGRQFSNSRSEMNVSTLELGDSALYLCASSLTRGRYEQYFGPGTRLTVT.

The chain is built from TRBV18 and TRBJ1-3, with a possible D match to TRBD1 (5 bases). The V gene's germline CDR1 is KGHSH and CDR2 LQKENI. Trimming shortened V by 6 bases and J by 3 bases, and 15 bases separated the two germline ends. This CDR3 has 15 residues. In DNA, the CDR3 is TGTGCCAGCTCCTATAACCCACAGGATGGAAACACCATATATTTT. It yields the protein CASSYNPQDGNTIYF. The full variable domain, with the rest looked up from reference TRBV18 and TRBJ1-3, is NAGVMQNPRHLVRRRGQEARLRCSPMKGHSHVYWYRQLPEEGLKFMVYLQKENIIDESGMPKERFSAEFPKEGPSILRIQQVVRGDSAAYFCASSYNPQDGNTIYFGEGSWLTVV.

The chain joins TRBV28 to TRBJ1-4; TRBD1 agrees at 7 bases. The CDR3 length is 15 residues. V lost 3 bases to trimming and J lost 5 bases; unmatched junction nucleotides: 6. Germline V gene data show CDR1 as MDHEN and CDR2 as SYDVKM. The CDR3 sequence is CASSLGDRTNEKLFF. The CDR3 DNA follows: TGTGCCAGCAGTTTGGGGGACAGAACCAATGAAAAACTGTTTTTT.

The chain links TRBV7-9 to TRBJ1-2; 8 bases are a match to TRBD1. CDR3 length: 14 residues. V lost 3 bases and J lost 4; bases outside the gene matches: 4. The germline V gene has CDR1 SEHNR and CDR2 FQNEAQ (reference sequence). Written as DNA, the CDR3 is TGTGCCAGCAGCTTGCCAGGGGGCAGCTATGGCTACACCTTC. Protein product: CASSLPGGSYGYTF.

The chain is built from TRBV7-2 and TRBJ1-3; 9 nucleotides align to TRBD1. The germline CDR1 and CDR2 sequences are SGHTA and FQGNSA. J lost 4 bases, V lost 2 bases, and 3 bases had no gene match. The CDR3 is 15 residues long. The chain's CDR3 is CASSLKQGAGNTIYF. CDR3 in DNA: TGTGCCAGCAGCTTAAAACAGGGGGCGGGAAACACCATATATTTT.

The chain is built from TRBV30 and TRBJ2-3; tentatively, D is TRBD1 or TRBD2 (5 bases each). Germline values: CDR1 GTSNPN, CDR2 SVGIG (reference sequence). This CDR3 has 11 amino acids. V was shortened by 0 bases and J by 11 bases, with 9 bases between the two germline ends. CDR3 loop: CAWSVPGRQYF. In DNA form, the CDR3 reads TGTGCCTGGAGTGTACCGGGACGGCAGTATTTT. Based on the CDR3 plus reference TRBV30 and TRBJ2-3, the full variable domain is SQTIHQWPATLVQPVGSPLSLECTVEGTSNPNLYWYRQAAGRGLQLLFYSVGIGQISSEVPQNLSASRPQDRQFILSSKKLLLSDSGFYLCAWSVPGRQYFGPGTRLTVL.

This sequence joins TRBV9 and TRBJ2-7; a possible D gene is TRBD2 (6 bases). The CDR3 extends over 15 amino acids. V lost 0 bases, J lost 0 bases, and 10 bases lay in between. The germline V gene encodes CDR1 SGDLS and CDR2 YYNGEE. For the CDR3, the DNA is TGTGCCAGCAGCGTAGGGGCTAGCGCCTCCTACGAGCAGTACTTC. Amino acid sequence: CASSVGASASYEQYF. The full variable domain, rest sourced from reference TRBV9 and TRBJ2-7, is DSGVTQTPKHLITATGQRVTLRCSPRSGDLSVYWYQQSLDQGLQFLIQYYNGEERAKGNILERFSAQQFPDLHSELNLSSLELGDSALYFCASSVGASASYEQYFGPGTRLTVT.

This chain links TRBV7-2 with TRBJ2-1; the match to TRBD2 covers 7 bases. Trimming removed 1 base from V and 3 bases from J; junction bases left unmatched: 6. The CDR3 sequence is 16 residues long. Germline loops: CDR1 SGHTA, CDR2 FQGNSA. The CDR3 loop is CASSLGLAVLYNEQFF. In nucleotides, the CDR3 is TGTGCCAGCAGCTTAGGGCTAGCGGTTCTCTACAATGAGCAGTTCTTC.

The CDR3 nucleotides read TGTGCCAGCAGCTTAGGACTGGGATGGGGGGCTAGCTACGAGCAGTACTTC. Protein product: CASSLGLGWGASYEQYF. The chain links TRBV7-2 to TRBJ2-7, with D perhaps assigned TRBD1 or TRBD2 (6 bases each). V was trimmed by 1 base and J by 3 bases, leaving 19 bases between them. This CDR3 comprises 17 residues. The germline V gene encodes CDR1 SGHTA and CDR2 FQGNSA.

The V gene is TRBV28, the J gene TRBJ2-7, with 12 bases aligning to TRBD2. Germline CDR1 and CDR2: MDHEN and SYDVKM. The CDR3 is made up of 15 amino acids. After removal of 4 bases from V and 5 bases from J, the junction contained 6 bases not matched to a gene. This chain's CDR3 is CASSSPSGRAHEQYF. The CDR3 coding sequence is TGTGCCAGCAGTTCGCCTAGCGGGAGGGCCCACGAGCAGTACTTC.

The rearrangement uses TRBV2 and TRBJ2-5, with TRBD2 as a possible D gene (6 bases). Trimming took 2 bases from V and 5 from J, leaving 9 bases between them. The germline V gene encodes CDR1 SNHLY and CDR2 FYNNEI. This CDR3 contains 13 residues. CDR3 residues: CASSERLAETQYF. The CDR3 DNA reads TGTGCCAGCAGTGAACGGCTAGCGGAGACCCAGTACTTC.

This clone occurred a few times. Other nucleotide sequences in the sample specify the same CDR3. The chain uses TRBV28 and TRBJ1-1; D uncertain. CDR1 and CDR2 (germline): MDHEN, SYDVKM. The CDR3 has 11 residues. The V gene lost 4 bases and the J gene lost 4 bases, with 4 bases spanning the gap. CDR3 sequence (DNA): TGTGCCAGCAGTTCTAGCACTGAAGCTTTCTTT. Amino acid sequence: CASSSSTEAFF.

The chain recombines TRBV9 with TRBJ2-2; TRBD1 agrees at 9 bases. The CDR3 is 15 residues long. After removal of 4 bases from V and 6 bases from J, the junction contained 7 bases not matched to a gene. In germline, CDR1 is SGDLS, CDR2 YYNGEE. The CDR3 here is CASSIPGQGPGELFF. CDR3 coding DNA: TGTGCCAGCAGCATACCGGGACAGGGTCCCGGGGAGCTGTTTTTT.

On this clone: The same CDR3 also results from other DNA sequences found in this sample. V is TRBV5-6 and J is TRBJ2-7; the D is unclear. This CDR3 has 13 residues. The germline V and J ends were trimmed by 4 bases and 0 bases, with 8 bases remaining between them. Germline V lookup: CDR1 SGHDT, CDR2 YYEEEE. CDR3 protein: CASSAPSSYEQYF. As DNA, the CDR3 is TGTGCCAGCAGCGCCCCCAGCTCCTACGAGCAGTACTTC. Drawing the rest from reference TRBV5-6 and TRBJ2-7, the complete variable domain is DAGVTQSPTHLIKTRGQQVTLRCSPKSGHDTVSWYQQALGQGPQFIFQYYEEEERQRGNFPDRFSGHQFPNYSSELNVNALLLGDSALYLCASSAPSSYEQYFGPGTRLTVT.

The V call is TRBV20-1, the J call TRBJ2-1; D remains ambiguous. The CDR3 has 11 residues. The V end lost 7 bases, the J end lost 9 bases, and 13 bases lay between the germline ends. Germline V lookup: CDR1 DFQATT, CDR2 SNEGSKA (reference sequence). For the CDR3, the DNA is TGCAGTGTGGTGGTTGTCGTTGAGCAGTTCTTC. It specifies CSVVVVVEQFF.

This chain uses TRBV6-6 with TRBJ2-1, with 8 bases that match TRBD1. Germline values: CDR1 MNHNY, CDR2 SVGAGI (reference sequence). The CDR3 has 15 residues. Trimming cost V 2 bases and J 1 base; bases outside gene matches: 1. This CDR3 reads CASSYDRGSYNEQFF. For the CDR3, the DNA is TGTGCCAGCAGTTACGACAGGGGATCCTACAATGAGCAGTTCTTC.

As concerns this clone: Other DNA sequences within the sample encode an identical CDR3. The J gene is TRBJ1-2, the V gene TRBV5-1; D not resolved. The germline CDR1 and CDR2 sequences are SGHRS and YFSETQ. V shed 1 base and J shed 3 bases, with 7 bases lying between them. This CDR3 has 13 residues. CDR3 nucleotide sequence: TGCGCCAGCAGCTTGCCGGGAGACTATGGCTACACCTTC. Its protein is CASSLPGDYGYTF.

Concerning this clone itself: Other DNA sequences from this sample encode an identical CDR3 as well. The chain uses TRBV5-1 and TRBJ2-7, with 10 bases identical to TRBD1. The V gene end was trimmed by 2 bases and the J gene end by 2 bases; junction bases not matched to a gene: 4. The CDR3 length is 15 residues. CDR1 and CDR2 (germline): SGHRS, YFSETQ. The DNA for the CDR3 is TGCGCCAGCAGCTTCGGACAGGGGGGCCCCTACGAGCAGTACTTC. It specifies CASSFGQGGPYEQYF.